The rows below give T cell receptor beta chains drawn from one sample of a study of CD8 T cells in Susac syndrome. TCRdb re-called the immunoSEQ multiplex PCR reads through MiXCR, storing one row per CDR3 protein. Among about 64,000 distinct CDR3 sequences listed, 85% to 95% were seen once. The sample consisted of CD8+ T cells from PBMCs. All receptors come from a human donor with multiple sclerosis. CDR3s include the opening cysteine and the closing phenylalanine or tryptophan. Fields, in order: clone size, J gene, V gene, D gene, CDR3 DNA, CDR3 protein. A D gene is named only where the DNA matches it firmly. A clone size is listed for some rows: how often the clone was seen (once, few, many), or a class if it is expanded.

abundance: -; j_gene: TRBJ1-1; v_gene: TRBV6-5; d_gene: -; CDR3nt: TGTGCCAGCAGCCCCACTTGGAAGTTGAACACTGAAGCTTTCTTT; CDR3aa: CASSPTWKLNTEAFF
abundance: -; j_gene: TRBJ2-2; v_gene: TRBV7-9; d_gene: -; CDR3nt: TGTGCCAGCAGCTTAAAGTCGAACACCGGGGAGCTGTTTTTT; CDR3aa: CASSLKSNTGELFF
abundance: once; j_gene: TRBJ2-7; v_gene: TRBV14; d_gene: TRBD1; CDR3nt: TGTGCCAGCAGCGAATATGCGGCCGGGACAGGGGCCGAGCAGTACTTC; CDR3aa: CASSEYAAGTGAEQYF
abundance: -; j_gene: TRBJ2-7; v_gene: TRBV19; d_gene: -; CDR3nt: TGTGCCAGTGGGATTGGTGGGCAGTACTTC; CDR3aa: CASGIGGQYF
abundance: -; j_gene: TRBJ2-1; v_gene: TRBV13; d_gene: TRBD1; CDR3nt: TGTGCCAGCAGTTCCGGGACAGGCGTCGATGAGCAGTTCTTC; CDR3aa: CASSSGTGVDEQFF
abundance: -; j_gene: TRBJ2-1; v_gene: TRBV4-1; d_gene: TRBD2; CDR3nt: TGCGCCAGCAGCCAAAGATCTAGCGGTTACAATGAGCAGTTCTTC; CDR3aa: CASSQRSSGYNEQFF
abundance: -; j_gene: TRBJ1-2; v_gene: TRBV29-1; d_gene: -; CDR3nt: TGCAGCGTTGAAGAGTCGGGGCTAGGTGGCTACACCTTC; CDR3aa: CSVEESGLGGYTF
abundance: -; j_gene: TRBJ2-7; v_gene: TRBV27; d_gene: -; CDR3nt: TGTGCCAGCAGTTTAGAAGGGGCTCTGAGTTTCGAGCAGTACTTC; CDR3aa: CASSLEGALSFEQYF
abundance: -; j_gene: TRBJ2-7; v_gene: TRBV18; d_gene: -; CDR3nt: TGTGCCAGCTCACCGACAGACTACGAGCAGTACTTC; CDR3aa: CASSPTDYEQYF
abundance: once; j_gene: TRBJ2-7; v_gene: TRBV6-2/TRBV6-3; d_gene: -; CDR3nt: TGTGCCAGCAGTTCACAACTAGCACCCGAGCAGTACTTC; CDR3aa: CASSSQLAPEQYF
abundance: -; j_gene: TRBJ2-7; v_gene: TRBV29-1; d_gene: -; CDR3nt: TGCAGCGTTTACGACGCGACCTACGAGCAGTACTTC; CDR3aa: CSVYDATYEQYF